This passage covers 18 T cell receptor beta chains from one sample sequenced in a study of cytomegalovirus exposure and HLA in healthy donors. Libraries were prepared by immunoSEQ multiplex PCR; TCRdb keeps only in-frame clonotypes and omits some of them. The repertoire holds a few hundred thousand clones, with about nine tenths as singletons. Material: PBMCs. The receptor source for this set is a woman aged 18-29 years in good health and CMV-seronegative.

V is TRBV4-3 and J is TRBJ2-1; tentatively, D is TRBD1 (6 bases). Germline V lookup: CDR1 LGHNA, CDR2 YSLEER. CDR3 length: 14 amino acids. V lost 3 bases, J lost 2 bases, and 8 bases lay in between. CDR3 coding DNA: TGCGCCAGCAGCCAGGGGACAACCTACAATGAGCAGTTCTTC. This codes for CASSQGTTYNEQFF.

The chain joins TRBV6-6 to TRBJ1-2; D call uncertain. The CDR3 contains 13 residues. Trimming took off 5 bases at V and 7 bases at J, with 14 bases between the two ends. Germline V gene sequence: CDR1 MNHNY, CDR2 SVGAGI (reference sequence). The CDR3 DNA reads TGTGCCAGCAGTCAATCCCGGGAGTTTGGCTACACCTTC. Translated: CASSQSREFGYTF.

CDR3 residues: CASSYGQGARNEQFF. In nucleotides, the CDR3 is TGTGCCAGCAGTTACGGGCAGGGGGCGCGCAATGAGCAGTTCTTC. V gene TRBV6-5 combines with J gene TRBJ2-1; 8 positions agree with TRBD1. This CDR3 has 15 residues. Trimming took 2 bases from V and 6 from J; bases not matched to a gene: 6. Germline V gives CDR1 MNHEY, CDR2 SVGAGI.

V and J are TRBV18 and TRBJ1-2, with a possible D match to TRBD1 (5 bases). The length of the CDR3 is 17 residues. V was pared by 0 bases and J by 4 bases, with 18 bases between. Germline V gives CDR1 KGHSH, CDR2 LQKENI. The CDR3, as DNA: TGTGCCAGCTCACCACCGTTTTCCCGACAGACATTCTATGGCTACACCTTC. It codes for CASSPPFSRQTFYGYTF.

The V call is TRBV29-1, the J call TRBJ1-1; D is perhaps TRBD1 (5 bases). V was pared by 8 bases and J by 5 bases, with 15 bases between. The CDR3 contains 12 residues. Germline CDR1 and CDR2: SQVTM and ANQGSEA. The CDR3 DNA is TGCAGCACCGGGGGGACGGGGACTGAAGCTTTCTTT. It specifies CSTGGTGTEAFF.

The chain couples TRBV6-5 to TRBJ2-1; TRBD2 matches at 9 bases. Trimming removed 5 bases from V and 8 bases from J; junction bases left unmatched: 4. This CDR3 is 13 amino acids long. CDR1 is MNHEY and CDR2 is SVGAGI in the germline V gene. CDR3 residues: CASSPGTSYEQFF. CDR3 nucleotides: TGTGCCAGCAGTCCCGGGACTAGCTATGAGCAGTTCTTC.

This clone was picked up a small number of times. V and J are TRBV27 and TRBJ2-7; TRBD1 agrees at 7 bases. V lost 5 bases, J lost 5 bases, and 18 bases stayed unmatched. This CDR3 has 17 residues. The germline V gene has CDR1 MNHEY and CDR2 SMNVEV (reference sequence). This CDR3 is CASSVTQTTGRDDEQYF. The CDR3, as DNA: TGTGCCAGCAGTGTGACACAAACGACAGGGCGTGACGACGAGCAGTACTTC.

The CDR3 region has the DNA TGTGCCAGCACCGACGGGACCGGGGAGCTGTTTTTT. Encoded protein: CASTDGTGELFF. The chain links TRBV25-1 to TRBJ2-2, with D uncertain. The CDR3 runs 12 residues. The V gene's germline CDR1 is MGHDK and CDR2 SYGVNS. Trimming removed 7 bases from V and 5 bases from J, with 8 bases in between.

The chain has TRBV5-3 and TRBJ2-1; possible D gene TRBD2, 5 bases. TRBV5-3 carries the ORF label, with uncertain function. The CDR3 length is 15 residues. The V end was cut by 5 bases, the J end by 4 bases, with 16 bases between. CDR3 coding DNA: TGTGCCAGAAGATGGACTTCCCAAAGTTACAATGAGCAGTTCTTC. This translates into CARRWTSQSYNEQFF.

The chain employs TRBV6-5 and TRBJ2-6, with D perhaps matching TRBD2 (5 bases). With 4 bases removed from V and 2 bases from J, the gap between germline ends came to 9 bases. The CDR3 runs 15 residues. Per the germline V gene, CDR1 is MNHEY and CDR2 is SVGAGI. The CDR3 DNA reads TGTGCCAGCAGTTGGGGAGACGCTGGGGCCAACGTCCTGACTTTC. This encodes CASSWGDAGANVLTF.

This clone was seen just once. The V gene is TRBV7-3, the J gene TRBJ2-2, with D perhaps matching TRBD2 (6 bases). The germline V and J ends were trimmed by 2 bases and 3 bases, with 13 bases remaining between them. Germline-derived CDR1 and CDR2 are SGHTA and FQGTGA. The CDR3 loop spans 16 amino acids. DNA of the CDR3: TGTGCCAGCAGCTTAGGTGGGCGGGGCCACACCGGGGAGCTGTTTTTT. As protein: CASSLGGRGHTGELFF.

DNA for the CDR3: TGCGCCAGCAGCACAGGGGTCCTGAACACTGAAGCTTTCTTT. Protein: CASSTGVLNTEAFF. J is TRBJ1-1 and V is TRBV5-1, with TRBD1 identical over 7 bases. Germline V gene sequence: CDR1 SGHRS, CDR2 YFSETQ. The CDR3 contains 14 residues. J was trimmed by 0 bases and V by 4 bases; bases with no gene match: 3.

The chain links TRBV5-1 to TRBJ2-6; D unresolved. The V and J ends lost 4 bases and 2 bases respectively, with 10 bases between them. Germline CDR1 is SGHRS and CDR2 is YFSETQ. CDR3 length: 15 residues. The CDR3 DNA reads TGCGCCAGCAGCCTACGGTCCGCTGGGGCCAACGTCCTGACTTTC. It yields the protein CASSLRSAGANVLTF. Full variable domain (outside the CDR3, taken from reference TRBV5-1 and TRBJ2-6): KAGVTQTPRYLIKTRGQQVTLSCSPISGHRSVSWYQQTPGQGLQFLFEYFSETQRNKGNFPGRFSGRQFSNSRSEMNVSTLELGDSALYLCASSLRSAGANVLTFGAGSRLTVL.

This sequence joins TRBV6-1 and TRBJ2-7, with D perhaps matching TRBD2 (6 bases). This CDR3 has 14 residues. Trimming pared 2 bases from V and 2 bases from J, leaving 10 bases between. Germline CDR1 and CDR2: MNHNS and SASEGT. CDR3 sequence (DNA): TGTGCCAGCAGTGAACTCCCGGGAGCCTACGAGCAGTACTTC. Its protein product is CASSELPGAYEQYF.

CDR3 loop: CAERVERELSTDTQYF. In DNA form, the CDR3 reads TGCGCCGAACGGGTGGAGCGAGAGCTCTCCACAGATACGCAGTATTTT. The chain is built from TRBV10-2 and TRBJ2-3; D is undetermined. V was trimmed by 11 bases and J by 2 bases, leaving 23 bases between them. The CDR3 is made up of 16 amino acids. Germline values: CDR1 WSHSY, CDR2 SAAADI.

This chain links TRBV7-2 with TRBJ2-4; 15 bases are a match to TRBD2. The CDR3 is 16 residues long. CDR1 and CDR2 (germline): SGHTA, FQGNSA. Trimming at V came to 3 bases and at J to 10 bases, leaving 7 bases not matched to a gene. The CDR3 spells CASSFDPGLAGGIQYF. CDR3 nucleotides: TGTGCCAGCAGCTTTGATCCGGGACTAGCGGGGGGTATTCAGTACTTC.

The chain recombines TRBV4-2 with TRBJ2-2, with TRBD1 matching 10 bases. The CDR3 totals 18 residues. V shed 4 bases, J shed 2 bases, and the junction held 10 bases outside the gene matches. Germline values: CDR1 LGHNA, CDR2 YNFKEQ. CDR3 residues: CASSRKTGTGVNTGELFF. As DNA, the CDR3 is TGTGCCAGCAGCCGAAAGACCGGGACAGGGGTCAACACCGGGGAGCTGTTTTTT.

This clone appeared once. V usage is TRBV27 and J usage is TRBJ2-3; 8 bases match TRBD2. The CDR3 has 14 residues. J lost 5 bases, V lost 8 bases, and 9 bases had no gene match. Germline V gives CDR1 MNHEY, CDR2 SMNVEV (reference sequence). The CDR3 nucleotides are TGTGCCAGCGCGGCGCGGAGCGGGAGAGATACGCAGTATTTT. Translation: CASAARSGRDTQYF.